In its sample, the clone carrying this T cell receptor (delta chain) ranks as medium-sized. Its antigen is unknown. Trimming stripped 2 bases from V and 2 bases from J, with 12 bases between. Germline values: CDR1 TSWWSYY, CDR2 QGS. The CDR3 extends over 15 amino acids. The data were taken from a study of gamma delta lymphoproliferative disorders and STAT genes. Whole-study context: The LymphoTrack Dx TCRG Assay amplified gamma chains from at least 50 ng of genomic DNA. The study's findings and limits: Control T cells likely spanned varied maturation stages, whereas leukemic cells were skewed toward terminal effectors.

TCRdb reapplied CATT to the multiplex PCR reads. In the table there are thousands of delta-chain clones, 0.9% to 1.1% of which are singletons. The receptor sequences were amplified from genomic DNA of peripheral blood mononuclear cells. The sample comprised blood. The sequence came from a human donor in good health. V and J are TRDV1 and TRDJ1, with TRDD3 as a possible D gene (6 bases). The CDR3: CALGEGGGFTDKLIF. In DNA, the CDR3 is TGTGCTCTTGGGGAAGGGGGAGGCTTTACCGATAAACTCATCTTT.